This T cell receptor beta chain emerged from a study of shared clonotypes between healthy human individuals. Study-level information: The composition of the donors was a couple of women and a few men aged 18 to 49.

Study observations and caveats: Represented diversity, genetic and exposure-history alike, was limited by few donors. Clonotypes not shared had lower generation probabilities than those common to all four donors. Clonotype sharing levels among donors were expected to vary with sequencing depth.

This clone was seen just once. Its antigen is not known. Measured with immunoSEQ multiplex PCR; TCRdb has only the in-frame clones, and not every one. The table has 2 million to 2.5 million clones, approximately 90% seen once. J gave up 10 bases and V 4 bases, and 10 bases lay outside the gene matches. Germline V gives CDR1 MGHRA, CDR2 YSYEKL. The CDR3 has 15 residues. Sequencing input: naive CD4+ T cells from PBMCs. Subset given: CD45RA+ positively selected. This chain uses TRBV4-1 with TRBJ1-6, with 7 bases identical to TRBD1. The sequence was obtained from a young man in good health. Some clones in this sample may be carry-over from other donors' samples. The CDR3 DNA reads TGCGCCAGCAGCCTCCTGACAGGGCAAAACTCACCCCTCCACTTT. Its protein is CASSLLTGQNSPLHF.